This TCR beta chain stems from a study of blood T cell repertoires in COVID-19. The CDR3 is 15 amino acids. V was pared by 3 bases and J by 4 bases, with 15 bases between. CDR1 ENHRY and CDR2 SYGVKD come from the germline V gene. The method was immunoSEQ multiplex PCR; TCRdb's version includes in-frame clones alone and lacks a portion of them. The sample holds about 190,000 clones; around 84% are singletons and the top ten take around 3.5%. Cohort 3 recovery required two negative PCRs, clearance, or symptom resolution. This chain uses TRBV10-3 with TRBJ1-2, with D possibly matching TRBD1 (6 bases). The receptor was isolated from a woman aged 30 to 39 who had recovered from COVID-19. Material for sequencing was PBMCs or T cells enriched from blood (not recorded which). The CDR3 loop reads CAISESSGQVYGYTF. For the CDR3, the DNA is TGTGCCATCAGTGAATCGTCGGGACAAGTCTATGGCTACACCTTC.